The TCR beta chain described here comes from a study of blood T cell repertoires in COVID-19. Original analysis: Amplification of reference gene primers provided the estimated nucleated cell counts. Generated by immunoSEQ multiplex PCR, the TCRdb table keeps only in-frame clones and is missing some. The V and J calls and clone size are taken from that table; D and trimming were inferred from the DNA. The sample yields 78,000 or so clones, roughly four fifths seen once. Sequencing input: peripheral blood. The sequence was obtained from a man of 80 years or more with acute or convalescent COVID-19.

The CDR3 region has the DNA TGTGCCAGCAGCCCTCTCCCGGGACAGGGCCCAGATACGCAGTATTTT. It yields the protein CASSPLPGQGPDTQYF. The gene calls are TRBV6-2 or TRBV6-3 and TRBJ2-3; TRBD1 matches 9 bases. From germline, CDR1 is MNHEY and CDR2 SVGEGT. This CDR3 comprises 16 residues. V was clipped by 6 bases and J by 4 bases; unmatched bases: 11.